This TCR beta chain stems from a study of neurological immune-mediated disorders. CDR1 is DFQATT, CDR2 SNEGSKA, per germline (reference sequence). This CDR3 comprises 13 residues. Worth noting for this clonotype: This may arise from a read error, as a much more abundant clone is one base away.

The unsorted libraries originated from 2 million PBMCs that had been stored at -80 C. Synthesis of cDNA was accomplished via 5'RACE employing 10-nucleotide random UMIs. TCRdb reanalysed the 5' RACE reads using MiXCR and keeps one entry per CDR3 protein. The table lists about 89,000 distinct CDR3 sequences, approximately 2.8% of them singletons. J is TRBJ1-5 and V is TRBV20-1; no firm D call. This TCR derives from a woman under 40 with multiple sclerosis. Sequencing used PBMCs. CDR3 loop: CSASESGNQHQHF. CDR3 nucleotides: TGCAGTGCCTCAGAGAGTGGCAATCAGCACCAGCATTTT.